This T cell receptor beta chain was recovered during a study of cytomegalovirus exposure and HLA in healthy donors. Across the whole study: From about 170 million T cells, an earlier analysis saw 100 million to 140 million unique TCR beta sequences.

V lost 4 bases and J 8 bases, leaving 15 bases between the germline ends. Germline values: CDR1 SGHVS, CDR2 FNYEAQ. The CDR3 length is 14 residues. Comment on this clone: Antigen unknown.

Primers for the PCR totalled 60 Vbeta and 13 Jbeta. TCRdb keeps only in-frame clones here, not all; method: immunoSEQ multiplex PCR. The sample lists about 150,000 clones, about 68% occurring once. Regarding the study as a whole: TCR beta V segments were, for the most part, productive about 87% or about 30% of the time in an earlier analysis.

The receptor was derived from a man between 18 and 29 years old in good health and CMV-seronegative. The sample taken for sequencing was PBMCs. J is TRBJ1-3 and V is TRBV7-6; possible D gene TRBD1, 5 bases. CDR3 residues: CASSYGTSGDTIYF. CDR3 in DNA: TGTGCCAGCAGCTACGGGACTTCGGGAGACACCATATATTTT. Looking up the rest from reference TRBV7-6 and TRBJ1-3 gives the full variable domain: GAGVSQSPRYKVTKRGQDVALRCDPISGHVSLYWYRQALGQGPEFLTYFNYEAQQDKSGLPNDRFSAERPEGSISTLTIQRTEQRDSAMYRCASSYGTSGDTIYFGEGSWLTVV.